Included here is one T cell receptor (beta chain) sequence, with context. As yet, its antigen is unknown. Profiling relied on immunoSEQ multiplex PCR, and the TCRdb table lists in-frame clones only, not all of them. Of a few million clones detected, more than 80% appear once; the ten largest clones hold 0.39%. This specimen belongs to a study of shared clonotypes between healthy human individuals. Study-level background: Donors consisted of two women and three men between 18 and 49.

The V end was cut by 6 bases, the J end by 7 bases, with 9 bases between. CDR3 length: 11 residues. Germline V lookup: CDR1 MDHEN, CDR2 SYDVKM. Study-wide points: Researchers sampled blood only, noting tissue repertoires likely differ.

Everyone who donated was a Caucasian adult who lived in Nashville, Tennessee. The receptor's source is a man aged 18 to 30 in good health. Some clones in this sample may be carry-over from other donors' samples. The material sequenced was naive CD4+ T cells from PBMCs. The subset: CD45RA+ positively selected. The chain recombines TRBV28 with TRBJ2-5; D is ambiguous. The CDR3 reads CASSLSWTQYF. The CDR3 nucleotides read TGTGCCAGCAGCCTTTCGTGGACCCAGTACTTC. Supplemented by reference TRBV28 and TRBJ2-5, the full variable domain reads DVKVTQSSRYLVKRTGEKVFLECVQDMDHENMFWYRQDPGLGLRLIYFSYDVKMKEKGDIPEGYSVSREKKERFSLILESASTNQTSMYLCASSLSWTQYFGPGTRLLVL.